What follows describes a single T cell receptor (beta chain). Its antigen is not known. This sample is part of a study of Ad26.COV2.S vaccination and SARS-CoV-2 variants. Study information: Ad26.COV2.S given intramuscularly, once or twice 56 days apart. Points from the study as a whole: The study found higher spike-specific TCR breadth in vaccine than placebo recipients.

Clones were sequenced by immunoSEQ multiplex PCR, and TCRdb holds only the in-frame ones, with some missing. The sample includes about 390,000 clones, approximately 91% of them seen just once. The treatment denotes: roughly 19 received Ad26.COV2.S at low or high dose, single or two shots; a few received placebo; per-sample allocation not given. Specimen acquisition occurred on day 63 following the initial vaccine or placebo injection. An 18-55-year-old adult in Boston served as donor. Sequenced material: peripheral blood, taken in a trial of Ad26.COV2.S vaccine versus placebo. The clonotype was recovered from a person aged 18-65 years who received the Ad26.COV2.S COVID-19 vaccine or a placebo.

The CDR3 loop is CASSRPSATNEKLFF. CDR3 nucleotide sequence: TGTGCCAGCTCTCGCCCGTCTGCAACTAATGAAAAACTGTTTTTT. This rearrangement joins TRBV18 to TRBJ1-4; D not resolved. V gave up 6 bases and J gave up 0 bases, with 11 bases separating them. The CDR3 consists of 15 residues. CDR1 is KGHSH, CDR2 LQKENI, per germline.